Listed here are 22 T cell receptor beta chains from one sample, sequenced in a study of cytomegalovirus exposure and HLA in healthy donors. The PCR used 60 Vbeta and 13 Jbeta primers. Repertoires were generated with immunoSEQ multiplex PCR, while TCRdb's copy carries only in-frame clones and drops some. The sample records about 43,000 clones, roughly 64% being singletons. The sequencing sample was made of PBMCs. Every receptor here comes from a man aged 60 to 69 in good health and CMV-seropositive.

The chain employs TRBV19 and TRBJ2-7; TRBD2 is a possible D gene (6 bases). Germline CDR1 reads LNHDA; CDR2 reads SQIVND (reference sequence). Trimming stripped 3 bases from V and 3 bases from J, with 9 bases between. CDR3 length: 13 amino acids. CDR3 region: CASSISGDYEQYF. Here the CDR3 DNA reads TGTGCCAGTAGTATTTCGGGGGACTACGAGCAGTACTTC.

The V and J genes are TRBV5-1 and TRBJ2-5; 9 bases align to TRBD1. Germline-derived CDR1 and CDR2 are SGHRS and YFSETQ. The CDR3 runs 16 residues. The junction had 10 bases not matched to a gene; V was cut back by 4 bases and J by 3 bases. The CDR3 sequence: CASSAFSTGGEETQYF. In nucleotides, the CDR3 is TGCGCCAGCAGCGCATTCTCGACAGGGGGGGAAGAGACCCAGTACTTC.

The gene calls are TRBV6-5 and TRBJ1-1; a possible D gene is TRBD1 (5 bases). V was clipped by 6 bases and J by 0 bases, with 8 bases between them. This CDR3 has 13 amino acids. Germline CDR1 and CDR2: MNHEY and SVGAGI. In DNA, the CDR3 is TGTGCCAGCAGGGACATTTTGAACACTGAAGCTTTCTTT. Translation gives CASRDILNTEAFF.

V and J are TRBV18 and TRBJ2-1, with TRBD2 as a possible D gene (6 bases). This CDR3 has 17 amino acids. V gave up 5 bases and J gave up 0 bases, with 17 bases separating them. Germline CDR1 reads KGHSH; CDR2 reads LQKENI. The CDR3 loop reads CASSTPGDTSSYNEQFF. The CDR3, as DNA: TGTGCCAGCTCAACTCCGGGGGATACCTCCTCCTACAATGAGCAGTTCTTC.

The rearrangement joins TRBV28 to TRBJ2-7, with 10 bases aligning to TRBD2. J lost 4 bases, V lost 2 bases, and 11 bases had no gene match. The CDR3 spans 17 residues. Germline CDR1 is MDHEN and CDR2 is SYDVKM. The CDR3, as DNA: TGTGCCAGCAGTTTACCCCGGGCTAGCGGGAGTAGTTACGAGCAGTACTTC. This translates into CASSLPRASGSSYEQYF.

This CDR3 is CASSPDRAYEQYF. The CDR3 DNA follows: TGTGCCAGCAGCCCGGACAGGGCCTACGAGCAGTACTTC. V usage is TRBV7-2 and J usage is TRBJ2-7, with TRBD1 matching 8 bases. Germline V CDR1 and CDR2: SGHTA, FQGNSA. Trimming cost V 5 bases and J 2 bases; bases outside gene matches: 2. The length of the CDR3 is 13 residues.

The rearrangement links TRBV6-1 to TRBJ2-6; 11 bases map to TRBD2. This CDR3 is built from 20 residues. Trimming took 2 bases from V and 0 from J; bases not matched to a gene: 9. Germline V gene lookup returns CDR1 MNHNS and CDR2 SASEGT. The CDR3 DNA sequence: TGTGCCAGCAGTGAAAGGCCTAGCGGGAGGCTTCTCTCTGGGGCCAACGTCCTGACTTTC. It is translated as CASSERPSGRLLSGANVLTF.

The chain employs TRBV2 and TRBJ1-1; D remains unclear. This CDR3 is built from 13 residues. Trimming left V 5 bases short and J 3 bases short, with 10 bases between. The germline CDR1 and CDR2 sequences are SNHLY and FYNNEI. CDR3 DNA: TGTGCCAGCAGTCTAGATGTGGACACTGAAGCTTTCTTT. It encodes CASSLDVDTEAFF.

This clone was picked up one time. The rearrangement uses TRBV29-1 and TRBJ2-3; 10 bases are a match to TRBD2. Germline CDR1 SQVTM, CDR2 ANQGSEA. The CDR3 spans 16 residues. Losses at the gene ends were 5 bases for V and 4 bases for J; bases not matched to a gene: 12. The CDR3 bases are TGCAGCGTTCAACGCTCTAGCGGGAGTCGCGCAGATACGCAGTATTTT. It codes for CSVQRSSGSRADTQYF.

The chain has TRBV7-9 and TRBJ2-1, with D possibly TRBD1 on 6 matching bases. The V and J ends lost 2 bases and 8 bases respectively, with 10 bases between them. Germline V gene lookup returns CDR1 SEHNR and CDR2 FQNEAQ (reference sequence). CDR3 size: 13 residues. The CDR3 DNA is TGTGCCAGCAGCTTAACACAGGGCCATGAGCAGTTCTTC. This gives the protein CASSLTQGHEQFF. Drawing the rest from reference TRBV7-9 and TRBJ2-1, the complete variable domain is DTGVSQNPRHKITKRGQNVTFRCDPISEHNRLYWYRQTLGQGPEFLTYFQNEAQLEKSRLLSDRFSAERPKGSFSTLEIQRTEQGDSAMYLCASSLTQGHEQFFGPGTRLTVL.

This clone was seen a few times. The V call is TRBV2, the J call TRBJ1-2; TRBD1 matches 10 bases. The trim removed 6 bases at V and 4 bases at J, leaving 8 bases unmatched. Germline CDR1 SNHLY, CDR2 FYNNEI. CDR3 length equals 15 residues. The CDR3 is CASSYLRQGAYGYTF. CDR3 bases: TGTGCCAGCAGCTACTTGAGACAGGGGGCCTATGGCTACACCTTC.

This clone was seen a few times. The gene calls are TRBV10-3 and TRBJ1-1; a possible D gene is TRBD1 (5 bases). The germline V gene encodes CDR1 ENHRY and CDR2 SYGVKD. Trimming cost V 2 bases and J 10 bases, with 11 bases left between them. This CDR3 is 12 amino acids long. CDR3 loop: CAISESRRGAFF. In DNA form, the CDR3 reads TGTGCCATCAGTGAGAGTAGGAGGGGAGCTTTCTTT.

Remarks on this clone: One end of the junction varies from germline; a read error may be responsible. This rearrangement joins TRBV7-7 to TRBJ2-1; TRBD1 is a possible D gene (6 bases). CDR3 length equals 14 residues. Germline V gene sequence: CDR1 SSHAT, CDR2 FNYEAQ (reference sequence). This CDR3 is CASSQTRGNNEQFF. CDR3 DNA sequence: TGTGCTAGCAGCCAAACTAGGGGGAACAATGAGCAGTTCTTC. Full variable domain (remainder filled in from reference TRBV7-7 and TRBJ2-1): GAGVSQSPRYKVTKRGQDVTLRCDPISSHATLYWYQQALGQGPEFLTYFNYEAQPDKSGLPSDRFSAERPEGSISTLTIQRTEQRDSAMYRCASSQTRGNNEQFFGPGTRLTVL.

This chain connects TRBV19 to TRBJ2-1; D unresolved. V was cut by 7 bases and J by 0 bases, with 10 bases left in between. This CDR3 has 14 residues. Germline CDR1 and CDR2: LNHDA and SQIVND (reference sequence). The CDR3 loop is CASTPRSSYNEQFF. The CDR3 nucleotides read TGTGCCAGTACCCCACGGAGCTCCTACAATGAGCAGTTCTTC. The full variable domain, rest sourced from reference TRBV19 and TRBJ2-1, is DGGITQSPKYLFRKEGQNVTLSCEQNLNHDAMYWYRQDPGQGLRLIYYSQIVNDFQKGDIAEGYSVSREKKESFPLTVTSAQKNPTAFYLCASTPRSSYNEQFFGPGTRLTVL.

The rearrangement links TRBV7-9 to TRBJ2-7; D perhaps matches TRBD2 (5 bases). Germline V gene data show CDR1 as SEHNR and CDR2 as FQNEAQ (reference sequence). The ends were cut back, 5 bases at V and 2 bases at J, with 10 bases in the middle. The CDR3 has 13 residues. The CDR3 DNA follows: TGTGCCAGCAGCCCCACGGGGACCTACGAGCAGTACTTC. Its protein product is CASSPTGTYEQYF. Based on the CDR3 plus reference TRBV7-9 and TRBJ2-7, the full variable domain is DTGVSQNPRHKITKRGQNVTFRCDPISEHNRLYWYRQTLGQGPEFLTYFQNEAQLEKSRLLSDRFSAERPKGSFSTLEIQRTEQGDSAMYLCASSPTGTYEQYFGPGTRLTVT.

This chain joins TRBV29-1 and TRBJ2-5, with TRBD1 matching 7 bases. Trimming took 4 bases from V and 5 from J; bases not matched to a gene: 16. The length of the CDR3 is 16 residues. Looked up from germline, CDR1 is SQVTM and CDR2 is ANQGSEA. CDR3 coding DNA: TGCAGCGTTGGACCCCTGGTAGGGGGCTCCCACGAGACCCAGTACTTC. This gives the protein CSVGPLVGGSHETQYF.

The gene calls are TRBV28 and TRBJ2-5, with 9 positions matching TRBD1. V shed 6 bases, J shed 4 bases, and the junction held 3 bases outside the gene matches. Germline assignment: CDR1 MDHEN and CDR2 SYDVKM. This CDR3 region has 13 residues. The CDR3 bases are TGTGCCAGCAGAAACAGGGGGCTAGAGACCCAGTACTTC. Protein product: CASRNRGLETQYF. The variable domain in full, with the rest retrieved from reference TRBV28 and TRBJ2-5, is DVKVTQSSRYLVKRTGEKVFLECVQDMDHENMFWYRQDPGLGLRLIYFSYDVKMKEKGDIPEGYSVSREKKERFSLILESASTNQTSMYLCASRNRGLETQYFGPGTRLLVL.

This clone turned up a few times. The chain joins TRBV6-5 to TRBJ1-1, with 8 positions matching TRBD1. CDR3 length: 13 amino acids. Germline loops: CDR1 MNHEY, CDR2 SVGAGI. The trim removed 7 bases at V and 6 bases at J, leaving 7 bases unmatched. As DNA, the CDR3 is TGTGCCAGCACCCGGACAGGGACCGCTGAAGCTTTCTTT. It yields the protein CASTRTGTAEAFF.

This clone was seen a few times. The chain combines TRBV25-1 with TRBJ1-4; 10 nucleotides align to TRBD1. This CDR3 contains 18 residues. The V segment lost 4 bases and the J segment 5 bases; nucleotides outside the gene matches: 13. CDR1 is MGHDK and CDR2 is SYGVNS in the germline V gene. CDR3 nucleotide sequence: TGTGCCAGCAGTGGGTCAGACAGGGGGCGAGTACGGAATGAAAAACTGTTTTTT. The encoded protein is CASSGSDRGRVRNEKLFF.

This chain joins TRBV25-1 and TRBJ2-7, with D perhaps matching TRBD2 (5 bases). The germline V and J ends were trimmed by 4 bases and 7 bases, with 11 bases remaining between them. The CDR3 is made up of 12 amino acids. The germline CDR1 and CDR2 sequences are MGHDK and SYGVNS. The CDR3 region has the DNA TGTGCCAGCAGTGCGGGCCGCGGGGAGCAGTACTTC. Translation: CASSAGRGEQYF.

Turning to this clone: The sample carries other DNA sequences with the same CDR3. The chain carries TRBV4-3 and TRBJ1-3; D gene ambiguous. V was shortened by 0 bases and J by 0 bases, with 12 bases between the two germline ends. CDR3 size: 17 residues. Germline-derived CDR1 and CDR2 are LGHNA and YSLEER. As DNA, the CDR3 is TGCGCCAGCAGCCAAGATCATCGGGATAGCTCTGGAAACACCATATATTTT. Protein: CASSQDHRDSSGNTIYF.

This clone was seen more than once but under ten times. This chain uses TRBV29-1 with TRBJ1-1, with TRBD1 identical over 8 bases. The CDR3 covers 14 residues. V trimming: 6 bases; J trimming: 4 bases; junction bases outside the gene matches: 10. From germline, CDR1 is SQVTM and CDR2 ANQGSEA. The CDR3 DNA is TGCAGCGTGGACAGACAGGGGTTGGGCACTGAAGCTTTCTTT. It encodes CSVDRQGLGTEAFF.